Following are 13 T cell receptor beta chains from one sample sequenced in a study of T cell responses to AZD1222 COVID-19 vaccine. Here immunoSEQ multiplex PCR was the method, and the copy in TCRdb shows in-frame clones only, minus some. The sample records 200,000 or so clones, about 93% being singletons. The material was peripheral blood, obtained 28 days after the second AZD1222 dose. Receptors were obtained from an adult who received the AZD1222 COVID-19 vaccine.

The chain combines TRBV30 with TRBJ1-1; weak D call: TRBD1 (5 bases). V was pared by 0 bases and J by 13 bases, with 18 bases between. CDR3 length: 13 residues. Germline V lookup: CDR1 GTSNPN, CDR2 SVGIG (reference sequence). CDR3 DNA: TGTGCCTGGAGTGTACGATTTGGGGCCCTAGATTTCTTT. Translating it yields CAWSVRFGALDFF.

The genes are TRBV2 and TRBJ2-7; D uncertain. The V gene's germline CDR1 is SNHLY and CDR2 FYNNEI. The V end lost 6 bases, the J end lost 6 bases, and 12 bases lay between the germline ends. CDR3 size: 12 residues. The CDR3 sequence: CASRPRLAEQYF. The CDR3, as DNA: TGTGCCAGCAGGCCAAGACTGGCCGAGCAGTACTTC.

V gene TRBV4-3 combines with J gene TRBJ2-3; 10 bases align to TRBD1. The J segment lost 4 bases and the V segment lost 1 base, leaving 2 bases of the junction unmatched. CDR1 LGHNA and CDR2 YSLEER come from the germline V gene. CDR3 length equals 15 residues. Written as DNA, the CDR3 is TGCGCCAGCAGCCAAGCGACAGGGGGCGCAGATACGCAGTATTTT. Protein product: CASSQATGGADTQYF.

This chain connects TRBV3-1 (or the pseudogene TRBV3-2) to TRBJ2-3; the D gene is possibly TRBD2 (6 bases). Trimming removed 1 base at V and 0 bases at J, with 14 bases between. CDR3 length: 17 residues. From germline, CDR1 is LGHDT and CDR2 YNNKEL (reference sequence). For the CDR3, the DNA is TGTGCCAGCAGCCAAGCGTGGGGGGTAGACAGCACAGATACGCAGTATTTT. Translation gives CASSQAWGVDSTDTQYF.

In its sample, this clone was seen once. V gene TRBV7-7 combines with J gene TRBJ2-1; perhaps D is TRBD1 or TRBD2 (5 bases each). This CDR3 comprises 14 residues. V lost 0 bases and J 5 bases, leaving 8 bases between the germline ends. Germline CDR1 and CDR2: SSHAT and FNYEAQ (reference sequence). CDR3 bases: TGTGCCAGCAGCTTAGCCTTGGGGGACAATGAGCAGTTCTTC. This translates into CASSLALGDNEQFF.

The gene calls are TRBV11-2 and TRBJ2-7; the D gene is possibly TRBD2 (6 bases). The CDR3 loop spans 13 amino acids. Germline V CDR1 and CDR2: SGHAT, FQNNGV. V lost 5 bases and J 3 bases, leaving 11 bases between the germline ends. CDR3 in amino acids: CASSRDFFYEQYF. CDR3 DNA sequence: TGTGCCAGCAGCCGGGACTTTTTCTACGAGCAGTACTTC.

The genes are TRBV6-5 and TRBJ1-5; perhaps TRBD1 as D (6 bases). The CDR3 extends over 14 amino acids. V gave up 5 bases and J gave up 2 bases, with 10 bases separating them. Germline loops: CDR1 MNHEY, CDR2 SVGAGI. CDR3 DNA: TGTGCCAGCAGTACCTCAGGGGGCAATCAGCCCCAGCATTTT. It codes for CASSTSGGNQPQHF.

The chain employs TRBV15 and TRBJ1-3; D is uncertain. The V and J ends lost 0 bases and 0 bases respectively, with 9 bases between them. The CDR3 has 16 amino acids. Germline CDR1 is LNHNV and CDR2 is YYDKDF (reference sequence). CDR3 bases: TGTGCCACCAGCAGAGATCGGGCAGGCTCTGGAAACACCATATATTTT. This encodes CATSRDRAGSGNTIYF.

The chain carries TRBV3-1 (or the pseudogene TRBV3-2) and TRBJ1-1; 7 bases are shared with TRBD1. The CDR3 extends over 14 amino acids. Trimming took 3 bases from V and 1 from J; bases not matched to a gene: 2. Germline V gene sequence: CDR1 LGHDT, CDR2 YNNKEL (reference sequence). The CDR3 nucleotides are TGTGCCAGCAGCCAGGGACAGTCGAACACTGAAGCTTTCTTT. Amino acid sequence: CASSQGQSNTEAFF.

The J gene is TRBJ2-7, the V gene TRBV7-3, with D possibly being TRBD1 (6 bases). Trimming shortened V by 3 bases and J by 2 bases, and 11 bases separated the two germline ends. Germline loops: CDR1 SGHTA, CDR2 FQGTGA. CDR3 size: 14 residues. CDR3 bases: TGTGCCAGCAGCTTGGAAAGGGGGACCTACGAGCAGTACTTC. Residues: CASSLERGTYEQYF. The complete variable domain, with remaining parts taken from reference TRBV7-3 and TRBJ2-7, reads GAGVSQTPSNKVTEKGKYVELRCDPISGHTALYWYRQSLGQGPEFLIYFQGTGAADDSGLPNDRFFAVRPEGSVSTLKIQRTERGDSAVYLCASSLERGTYEQYFGPGTRLTVT.

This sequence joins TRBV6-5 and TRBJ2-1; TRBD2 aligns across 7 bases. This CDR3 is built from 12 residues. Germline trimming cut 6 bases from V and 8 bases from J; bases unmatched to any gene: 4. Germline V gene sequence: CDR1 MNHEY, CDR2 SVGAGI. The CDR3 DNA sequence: TGTGCCAGCAGCTCTGGGGGGGATGAGCAGTTCTTC. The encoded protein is CASSSGGDEQFF.

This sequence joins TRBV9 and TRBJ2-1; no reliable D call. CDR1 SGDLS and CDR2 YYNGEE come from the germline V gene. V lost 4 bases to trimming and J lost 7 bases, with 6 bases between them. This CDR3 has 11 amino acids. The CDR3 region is CASSLTNEQFF. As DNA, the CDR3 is TGTGCCAGCAGCCTCACTAATGAGCAGTTCTTC.

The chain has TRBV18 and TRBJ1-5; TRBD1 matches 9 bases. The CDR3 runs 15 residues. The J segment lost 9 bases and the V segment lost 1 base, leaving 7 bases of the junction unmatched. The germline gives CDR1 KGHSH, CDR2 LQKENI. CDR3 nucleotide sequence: TGTGCCAGCTCACCACGGACAGGGGAGGATCGGCCCCAGCATTTT. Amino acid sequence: CASSPRTGEDRPQHF.